Each of the 8 T cell receptor beta chains below was sequenced from the same sample in a study of CD8 T cells in ankylosing spondylitis. TCRdb called the 5' RACE reads again in MiXCR, with one record for every CDR3 protein. The table records 40,000 or so distinct CDR3 sequences, 2.7% of them present only once. Sequenced: blood, either unsorted or a sorted T cell fraction (not recorded which). The receptors come from a male donor with ankylosing spondylitis or in good health (not recorded which).

This clonotype came up many times. The genes are TRBV9 and TRBJ2-1; D is unresolved. The CDR3 loop spans 13 amino acids. The V gene lost 0 bases and the J gene lost 6 bases, with 7 bases spanning the gap. Germline lookup yields CDR1 SGDLS and CDR2 YYNGEE. CDR3 DNA sequence: TGTGCCAGCAGCGTAGACGTGCTCAATGAGCAGTTCTTC. Its protein is CASSVDVLNEQFF.

This clonotype showed up many times. The rearrangement joins TRBV9 to TRBJ2-7, with D perhaps TRBD2 (6 bases). Deletions cut 5 bases from V and 0 bases from J, with 12 bases between. Germline CDR1 SGDLS, CDR2 YYNGEE. The length of the CDR3 is 14 residues. CDR3 DNA: TGTGCCAGCAGGGCGGGGCTCAGCTCCTACGAGCAGTACTTC. Translation gives CASRAGLSSYEQYF.

This clonotype was observed many times. The V call is TRBV9, the J call TRBJ2-1, with D perhaps matching TRBD2 (5 bases). Germline CDR1 reads SGDLS; CDR2 reads YYNGEE. This CDR3 contains 14 residues. Trimming cost V 4 bases and J 2 bases, with 10 bases left between them. CDR3 DNA sequence: TGTGCCAGCAGCTTTCGGACTGCCTACAATGAGCAGTTCTTC. Amino acid sequence: CASSFRTAYNEQFF.

In regard to this clonotype: This could be a read error, since a much larger clone is one nucleotide away. This chain links TRBV9 with TRBJ2-1; tentative D call: TRBD2 (6 bases). Germline V gives CDR1 SGDLS, CDR2 YYNGEE. The CDR3 consists of 14 residues. V was pared by 6 bases and J by 9 bases, with 19 bases between. DNA for the CDR3: TGTGCCAGCAACACGGGGGTCCCGGATAGTGAGCAGTTCTTC. The encoded protein is CASNTGVPDSEQFF.

This clonotype was counted ten times or more. The J gene is TRBJ2-1, the V gene TRBV9, with a possible D match to TRBD2 (7 bases). Trimming removed 0 bases from V and 1 base from J, with 20 bases in between. Germline CDR1 is SGDLS and CDR2 is YYNGEE. This CDR3 region has 19 residues. The CDR3 here is CASSVGRKGEGRSYNEQFF. The CDR3, as DNA: TGTGCCAGCAGCGTAGGACGAAAGGGGGAGGGCCGGTCCTACAATGAGCAGTTCTTC.

This clonotype was seen many times. The CDR3 loop reads CASSVAASAALAKNIQYF. The CDR3 region has the DNA TGTGCCAGCAGCGTAGCTGCATCAGCGGCCCTAGCCAAAAACATTCAGTACTTC. The V and J genes are TRBV9 and TRBJ2-4; D is possibly TRBD2 (5 bases). V dropped 0 bases and J dropped 0 bases, with 16 bases sitting between them. The CDR3 runs to 18 residues. The V gene's germline CDR1 is SGDLS and CDR2 YYNGEE.

This clonotype was detected ten times or more. The chain recombines TRBV9 with TRBJ2-5; 16 nucleotides align to TRBD2. The V gene end was trimmed by 3 bases and the J gene end by 5 bases; junction bases not matched to a gene: 7. Germline-derived CDR1 and CDR2 are SGDLS and YYNGEE. CDR3 length equals 17 residues. The CDR3 nucleotides are TGTGCCAGCAGCGCGGGGACTAGCGGGAGGGCCGCCGAGACCCAGTACTTC. Translated, it gives CASSAGTSGRAAETQYF.

In its sample, this clonotype was seen many times. This rearrangement joins TRBV9 to TRBJ2-3; a possible D gene is TRBD1 (5 bases). Germline CDR1 is SGDLS and CDR2 is YYNGEE. This CDR3 has 15 amino acids. V was cut by 3 bases and J by 8 bases, with 19 bases left in between. CDR3 nucleotides: TGTGCCAGCAGCGCCCGACTGGAAGGGGCCTTTACGCAGTATTTT. This encodes CASSARLEGAFTQYF. The entire variable domain, with the rest obtained from reference TRBV9 and TRBJ2-3, is as follows: DSGVTQTPKHLITATGQRVTLRCSPRSGDLSVYWYQQSLDQGLQFLIQYYNGEERAKGNILERFSAQQFPDLHSELNLSSLELGDSALYFCASSARLEGAFTQYFGPGTRLTVL.